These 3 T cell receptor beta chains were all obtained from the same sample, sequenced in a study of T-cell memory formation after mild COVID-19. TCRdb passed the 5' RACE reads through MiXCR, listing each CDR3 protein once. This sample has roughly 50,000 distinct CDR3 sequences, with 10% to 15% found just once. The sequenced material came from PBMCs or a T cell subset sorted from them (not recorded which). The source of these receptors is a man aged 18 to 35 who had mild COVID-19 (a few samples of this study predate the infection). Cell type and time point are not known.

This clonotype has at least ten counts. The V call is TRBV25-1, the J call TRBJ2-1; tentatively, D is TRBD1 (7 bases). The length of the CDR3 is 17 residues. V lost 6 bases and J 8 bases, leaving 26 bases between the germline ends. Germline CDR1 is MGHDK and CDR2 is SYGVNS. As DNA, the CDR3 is TGTGCCAGCAGGGAGGGGATGGGGGACAGACAAGGTGATGAGCAGTTCTTC. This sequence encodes CASREGMGDRQGDEQFF.

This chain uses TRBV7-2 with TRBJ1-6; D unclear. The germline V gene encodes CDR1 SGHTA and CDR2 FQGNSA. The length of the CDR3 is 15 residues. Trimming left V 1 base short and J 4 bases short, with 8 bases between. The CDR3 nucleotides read TGTGCCAGCAGCTTAGGTCCAGGTTATAATTCACCCCTCCACTTT. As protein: CASSLGPGYNSPLHF.

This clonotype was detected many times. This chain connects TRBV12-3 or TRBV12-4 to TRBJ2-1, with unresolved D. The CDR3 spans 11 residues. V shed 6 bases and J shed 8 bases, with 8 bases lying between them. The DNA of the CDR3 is TGTGCCAGCAGACGAGTCGATGAGCAGTTCTTC. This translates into CASRRVDEQFF.